The 20 T cell receptor beta chains reported below all come from one sample, sequenced in a study of T cells expressing NK-cell markers. After re-calling the 5' RACE reads, TCRdb lists one entry per CDR3 protein, DNA absent. This specimen shows 200,000 to 300,000 distinct CDR3 sequences; the ten leading clones hold 4% to 5%. Sequenced input: blood T cells: a sorted CD56 or NKG2C T cell subset, CD4+ or CD8+ T cells, or bulk PBMC T cells (not recorded which). The receptors were sampled from a woman between 18 and 70 years old in good health.

The chain has TRBV20-1 and TRBJ2-4; the TRBD2 assignment by TCRdb is unverifiable without DNA. The CDR3 covers 14 residues. Germline V gene data show CDR1 as DFQATT and CDR2 as SNEGSKA (reference sequence). The CDR3 sequence: CSARPQTRTAEKTF.

The chain combines TRBV12-3 or TRBV12-4 with TRBJ2-7. The CDR3 sequence is 13 residues long. The CDR3 is CASRPAPSDEQYF.

The chain joins TRBV7-2 to TRBJ1-5. The CDR3 spans 14 residues. Germline V CDR1 and CDR2: SGHTA, FQGNSA. The CDR3 reads CASSSRQANQPQHF. The whole variable domain, remainder taken from reference TRBV7-2 and TRBJ1-5, is GAGVSQSPSNKVTEKGKDVELRCDPISGHTALYWYRQSLGQGLEFLIYFQGNSAPDKSGLPSDRFSAERTGGSVSTLTIQRTQQEDSAVYLCASSSRQANQPQHFGDGTRLSIL.

The V and J genes are TRBV12-3 or TRBV12-4 and TRBJ1-1. The CDR3 has 15 residues. The CDR3 reads CASSPPDSPGTEAFF.

The chain joins TRBV7-9 to TRBJ2-7; TCRdb picks TRBD2, but there is no DNA to check that call. The CDR3 length is 15 residues. Germline V gene data show CDR1 as SEHNR and CDR2 as FQNEAQ (reference sequence). CDR3 sequence: CASSLTLAGGLKQYF.

This rearrangement joins TRBV12-3 or TRBV12-4 to TRBJ2-1. This CDR3 region has 12 residues. The CDR3 is CASRQEYNEQFF.

The chain employs TRBV18 and TRBJ2-5; without DNA, the TCRdb call of TRBD1 cannot be checked. The CDR3 has 13 amino acids. In germline, CDR1 is KGHSH, CDR2 LQKENI. CDR3 region: CASSPPRGETQYF.

The gene calls are TRBV20-1 and TRBJ1-5. There are 12 residues in the CDR3. Germline CDR1 DFQATT, CDR2 SNEGSKA (reference sequence). The CDR3 spells CSARAGNQPQHF.

The chain is built from TRBV30 and TRBJ1-1. The germline V gene encodes CDR1 GTSNPN and CDR2 SVGIG (reference sequence). The CDR3 loop spans 11 amino acids. The CDR3 sequence: CAWGVRTEAFF.

The V call is TRBV12-3 or TRBV12-4, the J call TRBJ1-3. The CDR3 has 14 amino acids. The CDR3: CASSQIRAGNTIYF.

The V gene is TRBV14, the J gene TRBJ1-3; there is no DNA to check the TCRdb D call of TRBD1. Germline values: CDR1 SGHDN, CDR2 FVKESK. This CDR3 contains 16 residues. CDR3 protein: CASSLINRVSGNTIYF. Supplemented by reference TRBV14 and TRBJ1-3, the full variable domain reads EAGVTQFPSHSVIEKGQTVTLRCDPISGHDNLYWYRRVMGKEIKFLLHFVKESKQDESGMPNNRFLAERTGGTYSTLKVQPAELEDSGVYFCASSLINRVSGNTIYFGEGSWLTVV.

The chain combines TRBV20-1 with TRBJ2-7. This CDR3 spans 14 amino acids. Germline V CDR1 and CDR2: DFQATT, SNEGSKA (reference sequence). CDR3 in amino acids: CSAGWAGGSYEQYF.

The chain recombines TRBV27 with TRBJ1-1; no DNA is available, so the TRBD1 call from TCRdb remains unchecked. The CDR3 runs 14 residues. Per germline, CDR1 MNHEY and CDR2 SMNVEV (reference sequence). The CDR3 sequence: CASSLTGWNTEAFF.

This chain connects TRBV7-9 to TRBJ2-7. The CDR3 has 13 residues. The germline V gene has CDR1 SEHNR and CDR2 FQNEAQ (reference sequence). CDR3 loop: CASSFGRDYEQYF.

This CDR3 is CASSFPGSPLHF. This chain links TRBV12-3 or TRBV12-4 with TRBJ1-6; TCRdb designates TRBD1, a call that cannot be tested without DNA. This CDR3 comprises 12 residues.

V usage is TRBV28 and J usage is TRBJ1-2. CDR3 length: 13 amino acids. Germline V CDR1 and CDR2: MDHEN, SYDVKM. The chain's CDR3 is CASSLIGMDGYTF.

The V call is TRBV6-2 or TRBV6-3, the J call TRBJ1-2; the D call of TRBD1 rests on TCRdb alone, since no DNA is present to check it. CDR3 size: 16 residues. Germline V gives CDR1 MNHEY, CDR2 SVGEGT. The CDR3 loop is CASSYAGTGGALGYTF.

The chain combines TRBV7-9 with TRBJ2-1; checking the TCRdb D call of TRBD2 is not possible without DNA. Germline V lookup: CDR1 SEHNR, CDR2 FQNEAQ (reference sequence). This CDR3 region has 14 residues. CDR3 protein: CASSLPRLANEQFF.

The chain carries TRBV5-1 and TRBJ2-7; as DNA is missing, the TRBD2 call by TCRdb cannot be tested. Germline CDR1 SGHRS, CDR2 YFSETQ. This CDR3 is built from 16 residues. This chain's CDR3 is CASKAMGTSGSYEQYF. Together with reference TRBV5-1 and TRBJ2-7, the CDR3 gives the full variable domain: KAGVTQTPRYLIKTRGQQVTLSCSPISGHRSVSWYQQTPGQGLQFLFEYFSETQRNKGNFPGRFSGRQFSNSRSEMNVSTLELGDSALYLCASKAMGTSGSYEQYFGPGTRLTVT.

The gene calls are TRBV6-2 or TRBV6-3 and TRBJ2-2; TCRdb names TRBD2, which stays unverified in the absence of DNA. CDR1 is MNHEY and CDR2 is SVGEGT in the germline V gene. The CDR3 covers 19 residues. The CDR3 loop reads CASTPLELAAYPNTGELFF.